This T cell receptor beta chain was profiled in a study of T cell responses to AZD1222 COVID-19 vaccine. Clones were read by immunoSEQ multiplex PCR, and TCRdb kept only the in-frame ones, dropping some. The data show approximately 70,000 clones, 80% seen once. Second-dose intervals of approximately 4 or approximately 12 weeks were pooled. Comment on this clone: The antigen remains undetermined.

General study findings and limits: Spike-wide vaccine-associated CD4 TCRs dominated at 160-218 and 743-854. Donors, mostly white British, included more females; clonal diversity was possibly underestimated.

Trimming took 2 bases from V and 5 from J, leaving 24 bases between them. The CDR3 covers 18 residues. Germline-derived CDR1 and CDR2 are KGHSH and LQKENI. The sequence derives from an adult who received the AZD1222 COVID-19 vaccine. Source: peripheral blood, taken 28 days after the second AZD1222 dose. V usage is TRBV18 and J usage is TRBJ1-2; D is unclear. CDR3 protein: CASSPIGEVRGSSYGYTF. In DNA, the CDR3 is TGTGCCAGCTCACCAATCGGGGAGGTTCGGGGATCCTCATATGGCTACACCTTC.